Described below is a single T cell receptor (beta chain) sequence and its context. What antigen it recognizes has not been identified. No quality values exist for individual bases; no much larger clone is one base distant. The data stem from a study of OX40 agonist ivuxolimab in advanced cancers. For context, the study as a whole: Ivuxolimab was a fully human IgG2 agonistic monoclonal antibody targeting the costimulatory receptor OX40 (CD134). Among the 50 to 55 dose-escalation patients, about 20 had hepatocellular carcinoma, about 15 melanoma, 9 renal cell carcinoma and 9 head and neck cancer. Patients were allowed to have had prior anti-PD-1, anti-PD-L1 or anti-CTLA-4 therapy, and around two fifths of the dose-escalation patients had been treated with checkpoint inhibitors. A male proportion of around 83% and a mean age of approximately 60 years, ranging from 23 to 79, were recorded for the dose-escalation cohort. Partial responses occurred in three dose-escalation patients: two with cutaneous melanoma and one with hepatocellular carcinoma. Intravenous ivuxolimab was administered to patients every 2 weeks at six dose levels: 0.01, 0.1, 0.3, 1.5, 3 and 10 mg/kg. The paper reports the monotherapy dose-escalation portion (N ≈ 52 patients) of the phase I ivuxolimab trial. The purpose of peripheral TCRbeta sequencing was to test whether ivuxolimab changed TCR sequence diversity and led to clonal T-cell expansion.

Patients with autoimmune disease history or receiving systemic immunosuppression were excluded from the trial. In every dose cohort, peripheral blood was drawn for TCR sequencing at baseline, cycle 4 day 1, and cycle 7 day 1. Samples were obtained from an open-label, multicenter, first-in-human phase I dose-escalation trial of ivuxolimab. Adults with locally advanced or metastatic head and neck squamous cell, hepatocellular, melanoma or renal cell carcinoma were enrolled in the trial. Before TCR sequencing, CD4+ T cells and CD8+ T cells from peripheral blood were sorted into separate populations. Genomic DNA was isolated from the sorted cells so that the TCRbeta CDR3 region could be sequenced. The immunoSEQ Assay was used for sequencing of TCRbeta CDR3 regions. Sourced from immuneACCESS, this table was stored by TCRdb with only in-frame sequences that have V and J called. A share of the clones is absent; for the studies checked, an unresolved V gene accounts for under half, and the remainder has no known explanation. The sample table holds roughly 34,000 clones, of which 65% to 85% were seen once. The ten top clones hold 1.8% of the sample.

Findings and caveats that apply to the study as a whole: The antigen specificity of the clonally expanded peripheral T cells was not determined. Low levels of normalized T-cell clonal expansion were also shown by some nonresponding patients. At doses of 0.1 to 3.0 mg/kg, clonal expansion of both CD4+ and CD8+ T cells in blood was seen between baseline and week 6. Partial responders in the 0.1-3.0 mg/kg groups had among the lowest normalized peripheral clonal expansion, especially among CD8+ T cells. After ivuxolimab, more expanded clones were found on average in CD8+ T cells than in CD4+ T cells.

The sequence was collected from an adult with an advanced solid tumor such as melanoma, head and neck, liver or kidney cancer. Sequencing used CD4+ or CD8+ T cells sorted from blood, obtained in a trial of the OX40 agonist ivuxolimab.

The sequence in DNA is TGTGCCACCGAGCGGGCAAGGAAAGAGACCCAGTACTTC. Its translation reads: CATERARKETQYF. Recombination joined TRBV6-5 with TRBJ2-5; TRBD2 is possibly the D segment (6 matching bases). The V and J ends are trimmed by 10 bases and 3 bases, leaving 15 bases between them. The CDR3 starts with the cysteine, ends with the phenylalanine, and has 13 residues. Of all the DNA, just the CDR3 is kept, 39 bases in frame from base 1. The germline V gene supplies CDR1 MNHEY and CDR2 SVGAGI.